This T cell receptor (beta chain) was profiled in a study of blood T cells in healthy people across ages. Overall study findings and caveats: It was the long-lived donors that had more naive CD4+ cells and higher diversity than aged donors. Leaving the PBMCs unsorted stopped any conclusive comparison of naive versus antigen-experienced cells. The study lacked donor CMV status, which possibly confounded expanded clonotype changes.

This clonotype was observed at least ten times. No antigen is known for it. V lost 0 bases, J lost 7 bases, and 4 bases stayed unmatched. CDR3 length: 15 amino acids. The V gene's germline CDR1 is SGHRS and CDR2 YFSETQ. Next came a second PCR, run for roughly 7 to 12 cycles, which used a sample-barcoded 5' primer along with a J-beta primer mix. A minimum of 2.5 million CDR3-containing paired-end reads was obtained for each sample. TCRdb recomputed calls from the 5' RACE reads with MiXCR, one row per CDR3 protein. The sample comprises hundreds of thousands of distinct CDR3 sequences, more than 45% of which are singletons, and approximately 13% rests with the top ten.

The chain combines TRBV5-1 with TRBJ2-1; 10 bases are a match to TRBD2. This sequence originates from a woman of 80 years or more in good health. The material sequenced was blood. The CDR3 DNA follows: TGCGCCAGCAGCTTGGCGCTAGCGGGAGTAAATGAGCAGTTCTTC. Translation gives CASSLALAGVNEQFF. Based on the CDR3 plus reference TRBV5-1 and TRBJ2-1, the full variable domain is KAGVTQTPRYLIKTRGQQVTLSCSPISGHRSVSWYQQTPGQGLQFLFEYFSETQRNKGNFPGRFSGRQFSNSRSEMNVSTLELGDSALYLCASSLALAGVNEQFFGPGTRLTVL.